This TCR beta chain was documented in a study of post-analysis software for immune sequencing data. Study-level information: The disease courses spanned relapsing-remitting, secondary progressive and progressive-relapsing forms of multiple sclerosis. Study findings and constraints: Strong co-clustering by F measure was evident for samples that had been prepared in the same batch. With TRBV5-6, TRBV5-1 and TRBV20-1 included, about five TRBV segments were more frequent in patients than in controls. Those with multiple sclerosis, the patient group, showed significantly lower normalized Chao1 diversity than controls.

The length of the CDR3 is 15 residues. The V end was cut by 8 bases, the J end by 4 bases, with 20 bases between. Germline-derived CDR1 and CDR2 are MDHEN and SYDVKM. This clonotype was recorded a few times. Its specificity is not known. Tagging with unique molecular identifiers was a feature of the TCR beta cDNA libraries. TCRdb redid the calling of the PCR reads with MiXCR, one entry per CDR3 protein. The data contain 650,000 to 850,000 distinct CDR3 sequences, approximately 53% of them seen just once; the ten biggest clones take up 4.6%. This chain connects TRBV28 to TRBJ1-1; tentative D call: TRBD1 (6 bases). This clonotype was sampled from a girl aged 10-17 years with multiple sclerosis. Sequenced material: blood. The CDR3: CASVLGASVSTEAFF. DNA for the CDR3: TGTGCCAGCGTTTTGGGGGCATCGGTGAGCACTGAAGCTTTCTTT.